This note documents a single T cell receptor (beta chain) sequence. The data were taken from a study of cytomegalovirus exposure and HLA in healthy donors. Study-wide background: An earlier analysis identified 117 million unique TCR beta sequences in some 180 million T cells.

The CDR3 contains 16 residues. V was clipped by 2 bases and J by 1 base; unmatched bases: 6. Germline assignment: CDR1 SGHRS and CDR2 YFSETQ. Researchers ran the PCR with 60 Vbeta and 13 Jbeta primers. Sequenced by immunoSEQ multiplex PCR; TCRdb stores in-frame clones only, minus some. This table has some 190,000 clones, roughly 77% appearing once. This chain links TRBV5-1 with TRBJ2-3, with TRBD2 identical over 8 bases. This TCR came from a woman in her twenties or thirties in good health and CMV-seropositive. Sequenced sample: PBMCs. The CDR3 is CASSFGPAGGTDTQYF. In DNA form, the CDR3 reads TGCGCCAGCAGCTTTGGTCCAGCGGGGGGCACAGATACGCAGTATTTT.